The 19 T cell receptor beta chains below all came from one sample that was sequenced in a study of shared clonotypes between healthy human individuals. Using immunoSEQ multiplex PCR, the repertoire was profiled, and TCRdb retains in-frame clones only, with some absent. The table lists some 2.3 million clones, approximately 93% of them singletons. The specimen was naive CD4+ T cells from PBMCs. Subset meaning: CD45RA+ positively selected. Every receptor here comes from a young man in good health. Some clones in this sample may be carry-over from other donors' samples.

The chain recombines TRBV5-1 with TRBJ2-7; 7 positions agree with TRBD1. CDR1 and CDR2 from the germline V gene are SGHRS and YFSETQ. This CDR3 is 16 amino acids long. After removal of 0 bases from V and 2 bases from J, the junction contained 8 bases not matched to a gene. CDR3 protein: CASSLATGTATYEQYF. The DNA for the CDR3 is TGCGCCAGCAGCTTGGCCACGGGGACAGCTACCTACGAGCAGTACTTC.

As for this clone: This specimen includes other DNA sequences encoding the same CDR3. This rearrangement joins TRBV9 to TRBJ1-2; D may be TRBD1 (5 bases). Germline CDR1 is SGDLS and CDR2 is YYNGEE. The CDR3 spans 14 residues. V lost 3 bases and J lost 2, with 11 bases in between. The CDR3 DNA reads as TGTGCCAGCAGCGCAGGGACGGGCAACTATGGCTACACCTTC. Amino acids: CASSAGTGNYGYTF.

V and J are TRBV19 and TRBJ1-5, with D possibly matching TRBD1 (6 bases). The CDR3 sequence is 15 residues long. The V gene lost 5 bases and the J gene lost 4 bases, with 15 bases spanning the gap. Per germline, CDR1 LNHDA and CDR2 SQIVND (reference sequence). CDR3 loop: CASSVPGARNQPQHF. CDR3 nucleotides: TGTGCCAGTAGTGTCCCGGGGGCGAGGAATCAGCCCCAGCATTTT.

On this clone itself: Other DNA sequences in this specimen translate into the identical CDR3. V is TRBV5-1 and J is TRBJ2-7; D gene ambiguous. Germline V gene lookup returns CDR1 SGHRS and CDR2 YFSETQ. CDR3 size: 12 residues. Between the trimmed V and J ends, which lost 4 bases and 6 bases, there was a span of 11 bases. The CDR3: CASSLVQAEQYF. The CDR3 coding sequence is TGCGCCAGCAGCCTCGTTCAGGCCGAGCAGTACTTC.

The rearrangement links TRBV5-1 to TRBJ2-7; D may be TRBD2 (5 bases). V was cut by 4 bases and J by 1 base, with 12 bases left in between. Germline V gene sequence: CDR1 SGHRS, CDR2 YFSETQ. The length of the CDR3 is 14 residues. This CDR3 is CASSPGLLSYEQYF. The CDR3 DNA sequence: TGCGCCAGCAGCCCCGGACTCCTATCCTACGAGCAGTACTTC.

The chain links TRBV12-2 to TRBJ2-1; the D call of TRBD1 is as the table states it, not checked on the DNA. TRBV12-2 is shown as a pseudogene. The CDR3 runs 19 residues. The CDR3 coding sequence is TGTGCAAGTCGCTTATCTGGGGTCTTAGACAGGGTCATGAACAATGAGCAGTTCTTC. Its protein is CASRLSGVLDRVMNNEQFF.

This chain uses TRBV7-8 with TRBJ1-1; D remains unclear. Between the trimmed V and J ends, which lost 5 bases and 0 bases, there was a span of 13 bases. The germline V gene has CDR1 SGHVS and CDR2 FQNEAQ. CDR3 length: 15 residues. In DNA, the CDR3 is TGTGCCAGCAGCCCCGGAACACCCATGAACACTGAAGCTTTCTTT. This gives the protein CASSPGTPMNTEAFF.

The chain uses TRBV7-8 and TRBJ1-3; D ambiguous. CDR1 SGHVS and CDR2 FQNEAQ come from the germline V gene. The V gene lost 5 bases and the J gene lost 0 bases, with 17 bases spanning the gap. The CDR3 has 17 residues. CDR3 region: CASSRKWGEGSGNTIYF. DNA of the CDR3: TGTGCCAGCAGCCGAAAGTGGGGAGAAGGCTCTGGAAACACCATATATTTT.

This chain links TRBV14 with TRBJ1-3; possible D gene TRBD1, 6 bases. The germline V gene has CDR1 SGHDN and CDR2 FVKESK. V lost 9 bases and J lost 2, with 11 bases in between. The CDR3 is 13 amino acids. The CDR3: CARQGRPGNTIYF. CDR3 sequence (DNA): TGTGCCAGACAGGGAAGACCTGGAAACACCATATATTTT. Complete variable domain (other parts from reference TRBV14 and TRBJ1-3): EAGVTQFPSHSVIEKGQTVTLRCDPISGHDNLYWYRRVMGKEIKFLLHFVKESKQDESGMPNNRFLAERTGGTYSTLKVQPAELEDSGVYFCARQGRPGNTIYFGEGSWLTVV.

This chain's CDR3 is CASSENSYSPLHF. The CDR3 coding sequence is TGTGCCAGCAGCGAAAACAGCTATTCACCCCTCCACTTT. The V call is TRBV2, the J call TRBJ1-6; no firm D call. V shed 6 bases and J shed 8 bases, with 11 bases lying between them. Germline V gives CDR1 SNHLY, CDR2 FYNNEI. This CDR3 is 13 amino acids long. Full variable domain (rest looked up from reference TRBV2 and TRBJ1-6): EPEVTQTPSHQVTQMGQEVILRCVPISNHLYFYWYRQILGQKVEFLVSFYNNEISEKSEIFDDQFSVERPDGSNFTLKIRSTKLEDSAMYFCASSENSYSPLHFGNGTRLTVT.

The rearrangement uses TRBV7-2 and TRBJ2-7; 7 bases match TRBD1. Trimming cost V 4 bases and J 2 bases; bases outside gene matches: 5. Germline CDR1 is SGHTA and CDR2 is FQGNSA. The CDR3 sequence is 14 residues long. CDR3 in DNA: TGTGCCAGCAGCTCAGGACAGGCTACCTACGAGCAGTACTTC. This encodes CASSSGQATYEQYF.

J is TRBJ2-7 and V is TRBV7-2; 8 bases agree with TRBD2. The CDR3 sequence is 16 residues long. Germline V CDR1 and CDR2: SGHTA, FQGNSA. After removal of 5 bases from V and 5 bases from J, the junction contained 14 bases not matched to a gene. CDR3 nucleotide sequence: TGTGCCAGCAGCCCTCGATGGGCGGGAGGTCAAAACGAGCAGTACTTC. It is translated as CASSPRWAGGQNEQYF.

V usage is TRBV5-1 and J usage is TRBJ2-3; D is ambiguous. The germline V and J ends were trimmed by 3 bases and 1 base, with 12 bases remaining between them. This CDR3 is 15 amino acids long. Germline assignment: CDR1 SGHRS and CDR2 YFSETQ. CDR3 residues: CASSSASPGTDTQYF. The CDR3, as DNA: TGCGCCAGCAGCTCCGCCAGCCCAGGCACAGATACGCAGTATTTT.

The chain recombines TRBV11-3 with TRBJ2-2, with D unclear. V was shortened by 1 base and J by 5 bases, with 8 bases between the two germline ends. This CDR3 has 14 residues. Germline loops: CDR1 SGHNT, CDR2 YENEEA. The CDR3 DNA is TGTGCCAGCAGCTTAGCCCGATCGACCGGGGAGCTGTTTTTT. It yields the protein CASSLARSTGELFF. Filled out from reference TRBV11-3 and TRBJ2-2, the complete variable domain reads EAGVVQSPRYKIIEKKQPVAFWCNPISGHNTLYWYLQNLGQGPELLIRYENEEAVDDSQLPKDRFSAERLKGVDSTLKIQPAELGDSAVYLCASSLARSTGELFFGEGSRLTVL.

The chain employs TRBV6-5 and TRBJ2-3, with D possibly TRBD2 on 6 matching bases. Germline loops: CDR1 MNHEY, CDR2 SVGAGI. V lost 0 bases to trimming and J lost 5 bases, with 9 bases between them. The CDR3 sequence is 14 residues long. CDR3 sequence (DNA): TGTGCCAGCAGTTACTCTCTCGGGGGAGATACGCAGTATTTT. Its translation: CASSYSLGGDTQYF.

The rearrangement links TRBV2 to TRBJ1-1, with a tentative D call TRBD1 (6 bases). The length of the CDR3 is 15 residues. In germline, CDR1 is SNHLY, CDR2 FYNNEI. V lost 9 bases to trimming and J lost 0 bases, with 17 bases between them. The CDR3 nucleotides are TGTGCCAGTACGCGGACAGCCAGCATGAACACTGAAGCTTTCTTT. It codes for CASTRTASMNTEAFF.

This clone was seen a handful of times. This rearrangement joins TRBV7-9 to TRBJ2-7; tentative D call: TRBD2 (5 bases). CDR1 and CDR2 (germline): SEHNR, FQNEAQ (reference sequence). This CDR3 comprises 13 residues. V was cut by 1 base and J by 3 bases, with 7 bases left in between. In DNA, the CDR3 is TGTGCCAGCAGCTTAGTTGCGGGCTACGAGCAGTACTTC. Encoded protein: CASSLVAGYEQYF.

The chain uses TRBV5-1 and TRBJ2-5; maybe TRBD2 (6 bases). Trimming cost V 4 bases and J 5 bases, with 15 bases left between them. There are 14 residues in the CDR3. Germline-derived CDR1 and CDR2 are SGHRS and YFSETQ. The chain's CDR3 is CASSLREPRETQYF. As DNA, the CDR3 is TGCGCCAGCAGCCTCCGGGAGCCTCGGGAGACCCAGTACTTC.

The chain uses TRBV29-1 and TRBJ2-7; D tentatively fits TRBD1 or TRBD2 (5 bases each). Germline CDR1 SQVTM, CDR2 ANQGSEA. V dropped 4 bases and J dropped 5 bases, with 15 bases sitting between them. There are 13 residues in the CDR3. This CDR3 is CSVAFGAVDEQYF. CDR3 in DNA: TGCAGCGTTGCCTTCGGGGCCGTCGACGAGCAGTACTTC.